This T cell receptor beta chain was retrieved from a study of cytomegalovirus exposure and HLA in healthy donors. Overall study findings and caveats: Analysis performed later showed TCR beta chains linked to HLA being more clonally expanded than equally common others.

This CDR3 spans 14 amino acids. Germline loops: CDR1 MNHEY, CDR2 SVGAGI. With V trimmed by 2 bases and J by 8 bases, 6 bases remained unmatched. As concerns this clone: The target antigen is unknown.

PCR involved 60 Vbeta and 13 Jbeta primers. Repertoires were generated with immunoSEQ multiplex PCR, while TCRdb's copy carries only in-frame clones and drops some. Among about 86,000 clones, about four fifths were seen once, and the ten largest hold over 12%. This sequence joins TRBV6-5 and TRBJ1-2, with 9 bases fitting TRBD1. This TCR was recovered from a woman in her 40s in good health and CMV-seropositive. The material sequenced was PBMCs. The CDR3 region has the DNA TGTGCCAGCAGTTACGGGACAGGGACGTTCGGCTACACCTTC. This gives the protein CASSYGTGTFGYTF.